Listed below are T cell receptor beta chains from one sample, sequenced in a study of blood T cell repertoires in COVID-19. Profiled with immunoSEQ multiplex PCR; TCRdb holds only in-frame clones, not every one. The sample lists roughly 250,000 clones; around four fifths were seen once. Sequenced material: peripheral blood. The receptor source for this set is a woman in her 70s with acute or convalescent COVID-19. Both conserved end residues are part of each CDR3. Each record gives: V gene, J gene, CDR3 protein.

TRBV10-1	TRBJ2-4	CASSESGQGNIQYF
TRBV3-1/TRBV3-2	TRBJ2-1	CASSQDYGAGGLANEQFF
TRBV3-1/TRBV3-2	TRBJ1-2	CASRPTAFNYGYTF
TRBV5-4	TRBJ1-4	CASSLGSQGGEKLFF
TRBV7-2	TRBJ1-1	CASSAQGPTSSDAFF
TRBV14	TRBJ2-2	CASSQINRGNTGELFF
TRBV7-9	TRBJ1-3	CASSFDRASGNTIYF
TRBV6-2/TRBV6-3	TRBJ1-1	CASSSLTAMNTEAFF
TRBV3-1/TRBV3-2	TRBJ1-1	CASSLTGKGSEAFF
TRBV6-6	TRBJ1-5	CASSYSLTATNQPQHF
TRBV6-5	TRBJ1-4	CASTRQGGEKLFF
TRBV5-1	TRBJ2-1	CASSLARGGFSYNEQFF
TRBV19	TRBJ1-5	CASSIRRQSHQPQHF
TRBV4-3	TRBJ2-1	CASSQDTRGSYNEQFF
TRBV6-2/TRBV6-3	TRBJ1-2	CASSYKRTSVYGYTF
TRBV18	TRBJ1-6	CASSPPRQGYNSPLHF
TRBV28	TRBJ2-7	CASSLFSGTQEQYF
TRBV6-2/TRBV6-3	TRBJ1-2	CASSLRATGTVYYGYTF
TRBV7-9	TRBJ2-3	CASSEFSGGAADTQYF
TRBV24-1	TRBJ1-2	CATSDRDRTNYGYTF
TRBV5-1	TRBJ2-5	CASSPGTSGGEETQYF
TRBV5-4	TRBJ1-4	CASSLSGGLGEKLFF
TRBV5-8	TRBJ1-1	CASSFRTENTEAFF
TRBV29-1	TRBJ1-2	CSVLDTGYGYTF
TRBV10-3	TRBJ2-3	CAIRSSQSTDTQYF
TRBV7-2	TRBJ2-1	CASSLNSFNEQFF
TRBV5-1	TRBJ1-3	CASSRGQDRNTIYF
TRBV30	TRBJ1-2	CAGRTGGYYGYTF
TRBV10-3	TRBJ2-2	CAISESAGGNTGELFF
TRBV30	TRBJ2-1	CACNRGYEQFF
TRBV7-9	TRBJ2-5	CASSLVQTQETQYF
TRBV7-2	TRBJ2-7	CASSLFPPGAIEQYF
TRBV19	TRBJ1-5	CASTGRTYQPQHF
TRBV5-4	TRBJ1-1	CAAARALNTEAFF
TRBV4-1	TRBJ1-5	CASSRTGTGFQPQHF
TRBV5-1	TRBJ2-7	CASSLDSGGLYEQYF
TRBV27	TRBJ1-1	CASTRGGEAFF
TRBV20-1	TRBJ1-5	CSASQGQGGQPQHF
TRBV4-2	TRBJ2-1	CASSQDMSNEQFF
TRBV7-2	TRBJ2-1	CASSHRGLAVNEQFF
TRBV7-2	TRBJ1-3	CASSLRASGNTIYF
TRBV7-2	TRBJ1-5	CASSLGVVRIGGQPQHF
TRBV6-5	TRBJ2-7	CASRASGGAYYEQYF